One sample yielded the 7 T cell receptor beta chains listed below, sequenced in a study of cytomegalovirus exposure and HLA in healthy donors. Use of 60 Vbeta and 13 Jbeta primers characterized the PCR. Produced via immunoSEQ multiplex PCR; TCRdb's table is partial and in-frame only. The sample comprises roughly 150,000 clones, 65% to 90% of which are singletons, and more than 6.5% rests with the top ten. The sample taken for sequencing was PBMCs. These receptors all come from a woman aged 45-65 years in good health and CMV-seropositive.

This clone was detected once. This sequence joins TRBV5-4 and TRBJ1-3; D is undetermined. Germline CDR1 SGHNT, CDR2 YYREEE (reference sequence). The CDR3 is 17 residues long. V shed 2 bases and J shed 0 bases, with 15 bases lying between them. The CDR3 bases are TGTGCCAGCAGCTTCCTTCCCCCCGGTCGCTCTGGAAACACCATATATTTT. This sequence encodes CASSFLPPGRSGNTIYF. The full variable domain, in which reference TRBV5-4 and TRBJ1-3 provide the parts outside the CDR3, is ETGVTQSPTHLIKTRGQQVTLRCSSQSGHNTVSWYQQALGQGPQFIFQYYREEENGRGNFPPRFSGLQFPNYSSELNVNALELDDSALYLCASSFLPPGRSGNTIYFGEGSWLTVV.

The rearrangement links TRBV15 to TRBJ2-1; 7 nucleotides match TRBD2. V lost 4 bases, J lost 0 bases, and 3 bases stayed unmatched. Germline V lookup: CDR1 LNHNV, CDR2 YYDKDF (reference sequence). The CDR3 runs to 15 residues. CDR3 in amino acids: CATSMGDYSYNEQFF. CDR3 nucleotide sequence: TGTGCCACCAGCATGGGGGACTACTCCTACAATGAGCAGTTCTTC.

This clone was detected only a few times. The chain joins TRBV7-3 to TRBJ2-3, with TRBD2 matching 8 bases. Germline lookup yields CDR1 SGHTA and CDR2 FQGTGA. Trimming removed 2 bases from V and 4 bases from J; junction bases left unmatched: 2. The CDR3 totals 14 residues. The CDR3 bases are TGTGCCAGCAGCTTAGCGGGGGGTTCAGATACGCAGTATTTT. The encoded protein is CASSLAGGSDTQYF.

V gene TRBV19 combines with J gene TRBJ2-1, with 14 bases fitting TRBD2. Germline V CDR1 and CDR2: LNHDA, SQIVND (reference sequence). This CDR3 comprises 17 residues. V was clipped by 4 bases and J by 5 bases; unmatched bases: 7. The CDR3 spells CASSRKPGLAGDNEQFF. As DNA, the CDR3 is TGTGCCAGTAGTAGGAAACCGGGACTAGCGGGGGACAATGAGCAGTTCTTC.

DNA for the CDR3: TGTGCCAGCAGTGAACTCGGCACTACTAACACTGAAGCTTTCTTT. The encoded protein is CASSELGTTNTEAFF. The V call is TRBV6-1, the J call TRBJ1-1; unclear D gene. Trimming took off 2 bases at V and 2 bases at J, with 12 bases between the two ends. Germline-derived CDR1 and CDR2 are MNHNS and SASEGT. CDR3 length: 15 residues.

V usage is TRBV6-6 and J usage is TRBJ2-3; the D gene is possibly TRBD2 (5 bases). Germline CDR1 reads MNHNY; CDR2 reads SVGAGI (reference sequence). The CDR3 is 14 amino acids. Trimming removed 4 bases at V and 2 bases at J, with 10 bases between. The CDR3 sequence is CASSSERATDTQYF. The CDR3 bases are TGTGCCAGCAGTTCAGAGAGGGCCACAGATACGCAGTATTTT.

The V and J genes are TRBV27 and TRBJ2-2; D is perhaps TRBD1 (7 bases). The CDR3 is made up of 16 amino acids. Per germline, CDR1 MNHEY and CDR2 SMNVEV (reference sequence). V lost 6 bases and J lost 3, with 17 bases in between. Here the CDR3 reads CASRTQARGDTGELFF. Written as DNA, the CDR3 is TGTGCCAGCAGAACCCAGGCCAGGGGGGACACCGGGGAGCTGTTTTTT.